A selection of T cell receptor beta chains follows, all from one sample in a study of monozygotic twins with inflammatory bowel disease. TCRdb reanalyzed the 5' RACE reads and collapses them to one entry per CDR3 protein, without DNA. This sample's clone table lists about 160,000 distinct CDR3 sequences. Sequenced material: blood. Every receptor here comes from a human donor with ulcerative colitis or Crohn's disease, or a healthy co-twin of an affected twin (not recorded which). Both conserved end residues are part of each CDR3. Fields, in order: J gene, V gene, CDR3 protein.

TRBJ2-2 TRBV24-1 CATSDLYGTSGRASYGELFF
TRBJ2-1 TRBV18 CASLRSGRAPNEQFF
TRBJ2-5 TRBV7-9 CASSLGDRTLYF
TRBJ2-2 TRBV5-1 CASSLRTGGGELFF
TRBJ1-6 TRBV11-2 CASSFSAQSSYNSPLHF
TRBJ2-5 TRBV14 CASSQDRLAETQYF
TRBJ1-1 TRBV29-1 CSVSGTTGEGTEAFF
TRBJ1-1 TRBV6-2/TRBV6-3 CASSTTRGTEAFF
TRBJ2-7 TRBV5-4 CASSLVGSGGVFYF
TRBJ1-1 TRBV27 CASRTGGITEAFF